What follows are 21 T cell receptor beta chains derived from one specimen sequenced in a study of cytomegalovirus exposure and HLA in healthy donors. TCRdb's copy holds only in-frame clones and misses some; the assay was immunoSEQ multiplex PCR. The sample shows 100,000 to 150,000 clones, 80% to 90% of them seen only once. Sample: PBMCs. Source of these receptors: a woman under 30 in good health and CMV-seronegative.

The rearrangement uses TRBV5-6 and TRBJ1-1; the D is unclear. Germline V lookup: CDR1 SGHDT, CDR2 YYEEEE. This CDR3 is built from 12 residues. The germline V and J ends were trimmed by 0 bases and 8 bases, with 8 bases remaining between them. CDR3 sequence reads: CASSLGHLEAFF. Here the CDR3 DNA reads TGTGCCAGCAGCTTGGGACACTTGGAAGCTTTCTTT.

The V and J genes are TRBV9 and TRBJ2-1, with 8 bases that match TRBD2. V dropped 0 bases and J dropped 7; count of bases not matched to a gene: 0. CDR1 is SGDLS, CDR2 YYNGEE, per germline. The CDR3 spans 13 residues. This CDR3 reads CASSVAGGNEQFF. The CDR3 region has the DNA TGTGCCAGCAGCGTAGCGGGGGGGAATGAGCAGTTCTTC.

The rearrangement joins TRBV5-4 to TRBJ2-1; 11 bases fit TRBD2. Germline V CDR1 and CDR2: SGHNT, YYREEE (reference sequence). CDR3 length: 17 amino acids. V gave up 3 bases and J gave up 1 base; unmatched junction bases: 6. CDR3 in amino acids: CASSSRLAGGSYNEQFF. In nucleotides, the CDR3 is TGTGCCAGCAGCTCGCGTCTAGCGGGGGGATCCTACAATGAGCAGTTCTTC. Supplemented by reference TRBV5-4 and TRBJ2-1, the full variable domain reads ETGVTQSPTHLIKTRGQQVTLRCSSQSGHNTVSWYQQALGQGPQFIFQYYREEENGRGNFPPRFSGLQFPNYSSELNVNALELDDSALYLCASSSRLAGGSYNEQFFGPGTRLTVL.

The chain links TRBV4-1 to TRBJ1-5; weak D call: TRBD1 (5 bases). The germline V and J ends were trimmed by 1 base and 2 bases, with 12 bases remaining between them. The CDR3 is 16 amino acids. Per the germline V gene, CDR1 is MGHRA and CDR2 is YSYEKL. CDR3 in DNA: TGCGCCAGCAGCCAAGGGCGGGGGATTCGCAATCAGCCCCAGCATTTT. Protein product: CASSQGRGIRNQPQHF.

V is TRBV9 and J is TRBJ2-2; possibly TRBD2 for D (6 bases). Trimming stripped 3 bases from V and 6 bases from J, with 18 bases between. Per germline, CDR1 SGDLS and CDR2 YYNGEE. The CDR3 is made up of 16 amino acids. The CDR3 region is CASSAKLRGWAGELFF. CDR3 nucleotides: TGTGCCAGCAGCGCAAAATTGCGGGGATGGGCCGGGGAGCTGTTTTTT.

As DNA, the CDR3 is TGTGCCAGCAGCGGTAGCGGGGGCTCCTACAATGAGCAGTTCTTC. Translation: CASSGSGGSYNEQFF. The chain joins TRBV9 to TRBJ2-1; 9 positions match TRBD2. Germline V CDR1 and CDR2: SGDLS, YYNGEE. Unmatched junction bases numbered 1, after V lost 3 bases and J lost 0 bases. The CDR3 loop spans 15 amino acids.

V usage is TRBV29-1 and J usage is TRBJ2-5; 10 bases match TRBD2. The CDR3 runs to 14 residues. CDR1 is SQVTM, CDR2 ANQGSEA, per germline. V gave up 7 bases and J gave up 5 bases; unmatched junction bases: 10. This CDR3 is CSASGTSVFETQYF. CDR3 bases: TGCAGCGCCTCCGGGACTAGCGTCTTCGAGACCCAGTACTTC.

The chain carries TRBV11-3 and TRBJ2-1; D is perhaps TRBD1 (6 bases). CDR3 length equals 13 residues. Germline V gene sequence: CDR1 SGHNT, CDR2 YENEEA. The V gene lost 7 bases and the J gene lost 5 bases, with 12 bases spanning the gap. The CDR3 reads CASTDSTNNEQFF. The CDR3 DNA is TGTGCCAGCACGGACAGTACAAACAATGAGCAGTTCTTC.

In regard to this clone: This clone may be a read error of a much larger clone one base away. The rearrangement joins TRBV4-1 to TRBJ2-5; possible D gene TRBD1, 6 bases. Gene TRBJ2-7 matches the end of the DNA better, so the J call may be wrong. CDR3 length: 13 residues. The germline gives CDR1 MGHRA, CDR2 YSYEKL. The CDR3 is CASSPTGSYEQYF. CDR3 coding DNA: TGCGCCAGCAGCCCGACAGGATCCTACGAGCAGTACTTC.

The CDR3 sequence is CASEEGVGDNEQFF. The CDR3 bases are TGTGCCAGCGAAGAGGGGGTGGGCGACAATGAGCAGTTCTTC. The chain joins TRBV7-9 to TRBJ2-1, with a possible D match to TRBD1 (6 bases). This CDR3 contains 14 residues. V gave up 8 bases and J gave up 5 bases, with 16 bases separating them. CDR1 and CDR2 (germline): SEHNR, FQNEAQ (reference sequence).

The rearrangement links TRBV5-1 to TRBJ1-1; possibly TRBD1 for D (5 bases). V was trimmed by 3 bases and J by 5 bases, leaving 17 bases between them. The germline V gene has CDR1 SGHRS and CDR2 YFSETQ. This CDR3 contains 15 residues. The CDR3 loop reads CASSSPRNGGTEAFF. DNA for the CDR3: TGCGCCAGCAGCTCCCCCAGAAACGGGGGGACTGAAGCTTTCTTT.

CDR3 sequence reads: CASSYSGAGPNYGYTF. CDR3 coding DNA: TGTGCCAGCAGTTACTCAGGGGCAGGTCCAAACTATGGCTACACCTTC. V is TRBV6-5 and J is TRBJ1-2; D is perhaps TRBD1 (5 bases). CDR3 length: 16 residues. V lost 0 bases, J lost 2 bases, and 13 bases lay in between. Germline V gene sequence: CDR1 MNHEY, CDR2 SVGAGI.

The J gene is TRBJ2-5, the V gene TRBV10-1; 11 bases are a match to TRBD2. The V segment lost 0 bases and the J segment 3 bases; nucleotides outside the gene matches: 9. Germline loops: CDR1 WNHNN, CDR2 SYGVQD (reference sequence). The CDR3 loop spans 18 amino acids. This CDR3 reads CASSESWLAGGNKETQYF. CDR3 nucleotide sequence: TGCGCCAGCAGTGAGTCTTGGCTAGCGGGGGGAAATAAAGAGACCCAGTACTTC.

V gene TRBV5-1 combines with J gene TRBJ2-6, with D uncertain. The CDR3 has 15 amino acids. With 4 bases removed from V and 0 bases from J, the gap between germline ends came to 8 bases. Germline CDR1 SGHRS, CDR2 YFSETQ. CDR3 sequence reads: CASSHRYSGANVLTF. The CDR3 DNA reads as TGCGCCAGCAGCCATAGATACTCTGGGGCCAACGTCCTGACTTTC.

The V gene is TRBV27, the J gene TRBJ2-7; 8 positions agree with TRBD1. The CDR3 covers 15 residues. The J segment lost 7 bases and the V segment lost 5 bases, leaving 13 bases of the junction unmatched. Germline V gives CDR1 MNHEY, CDR2 SMNVEV (reference sequence). The CDR3 reads CASSPGQGAGTEQYF. The DNA for the CDR3 is TGTGCCAGCAGTCCAGGACAGGGTGCGGGTACGGAGCAGTACTTC.

This chain joins TRBV5-6 and TRBJ2-1; D possibly corresponds to TRBD2 (6 bases). The CDR3 covers 14 residues. Trimming removed 4 bases at V and 1 base at J, with 9 bases between. Germline values: CDR1 SGHDT, CDR2 YYEEEE. CDR3 sequence: CASSLGRSYNEQFF. The CDR3 DNA follows: TGTGCCAGCAGCCTAGGGAGGTCCTACAATGAGCAGTTCTTC.

The chain uses TRBV2 and TRBJ1-6, with D perhaps TRBD1 (6 bases). V lost 8 bases, J lost 9 bases, and 17 bases lay in between. The CDR3 is made up of 14 amino acids. CDR1 SNHLY and CDR2 FYNNEI come from the germline V gene. The CDR3 DNA sequence: TGTGCCAGCGGCGACAGACAGGAACGTTCACCCCTCCACTTT. Translated, it gives CASGDRQERSPLHF.

The chain carries TRBV9 and TRBJ1-3, with unresolved D. The CDR3 is 15 amino acids. Trimming removed 0 bases at V and 1 base at J, with 8 bases between. Germline CDR1 is SGDLS and CDR2 is YYNGEE. The CDR3 bases are TGTGCCAGCAGCGTAGAGGCGGGATCTGGAAACACCATATATTTT. Its protein product is CASSVEAGSGNTIYF.

The chain is built from TRBV6-1 and TRBJ2-7; D is unresolved. V shed 4 bases and J shed 5 bases, with 18 bases lying between them. The CDR3 consists of 15 residues. Germline CDR1 MNHNS, CDR2 SASEGT. CDR3 amino acids: CASSGILQSTDEQYF. The CDR3, as DNA: TGTGCCAGCAGTGGCATATTACAGAGTACCGACGAGCAGTACTTC.

V gene TRBV7-2 combines with J gene TRBJ2-3; the D gene is possibly TRBD2 (5 bases). Trimming pared 4 bases from V and 3 bases from J, leaving 14 bases between. There are 15 residues in the CDR3. CDR1 SGHTA and CDR2 FQGNSA come from the germline V gene. This CDR3 is CASSSWVTGTDTQYF. In DNA form, the CDR3 reads TGTGCCAGCAGCTCCTGGGTTACGGGGACAGATACGCAGTATTTT.

This clone was picked up one time. The genes are TRBV2 and TRBJ2-2; a possible D gene is TRBD1 (6 bases). CDR1 is SNHLY, CDR2 FYNNEI, per germline. V lost 7 bases and J lost 6, with 21 bases in between. There are 16 residues in the CDR3. CDR3 in DNA: TGTGCCAGCATCCCCCTAGGGCAGGGGATCGCCGGGGAGCTGTTTTTT. Residues: CASIPLGQGIAGELFF. Using reference TRBV2 and TRBJ2-2 for the parts outside the CDR3, the full variable domain is EPEVTQTPSHQVTQMGQEVILRCVPISNHLYFYWYRQILGQKVEFLVSFYNNEISEKSEIFDDQFSVERPDGSNFTLKIRSTKLEDSAMYFCASIPLGQGIAGELFFGEGSRLTVL.